This T cell receptor (beta chain) was profiled in a study of T cell responses to AZD1222 COVID-19 vaccine. Whole-study context: Pooling of second doses given at about 4 or about 12 weeks was done.

Concerning this clone: The antigen is not known.

TCRdb keeps only in-frame clones here, not all; method: immunoSEQ multiplex PCR. The top ten clones hold around 7.5% of a sample with around 99,000 clones, roughly nine tenths of them seen once. Overall study results and limits: Two AZD1222 doses significantly raised spike-specific TCR breadth and depth over controls. Seropositive AZD1222 recipients at baseline numbered only 5 or 6. White British people made up most donors, females outnumbered males, and clonal diversity was possibly underestimated.

This clonotype originated in an adult in good health. The starting material was peripheral blood, obtained on day 0 of AZD1222 vaccination.

CDR3 DNA sequence: TGTGCCATCAGAAGGGGTCAGGGCCAGACGACGCAGTACTTC. This translates into CAIRRGQGQTTQYF. The chain is built from TRBV10-3 and TRBJ2-7; D is possibly TRBD1 (5 bases). The germline V and J ends were trimmed by 6 bases and 9 bases, with 21 bases remaining between them. The CDR3 is 14 amino acids. CDR1 is ENHRY, CDR2 SYGVKD, per germline.